This paragraph covers one T cell receptor (beta chain) sequence. Antigen: not known. Profiled with immunoSEQ multiplex PCR; TCRdb holds only in-frame clones, not every one. The data show about 69,000 clones, 95% to 96% seen once. The CDR3 extends over 14 amino acids. From germline, CDR1 is SGHKS and CDR2 YYEKEE (reference sequence). Trimming removed 4 bases at V and 0 bases at J, with 10 bases between. This specimen belongs to a study of cytomegalovirus exposure and HLA in healthy donors. General study findings and limits: Specific recognition of CMV antigens was confirmed in vitro for a few chains (all CMV-associated). The study designated 150 or so TCR beta chains cytomegalovirus-associated.

This rearrangement joins TRBV5-5 to TRBJ1-1, with unresolved D. The TCR comes from a woman in her late teens or twenties in good health and CMV-seropositive. Source material: PBMCs. DNA of the CDR3: TGTGCCAGCAGCCGATTACAAGTGAACACTGAAGCTTTCTTT. Translated, it gives CASSRLQVNTEAFF.